These T cell receptor beta chains were read from a single sample in a study of cytomegalovirus exposure and HLA in healthy donors. Libraries were prepared by immunoSEQ multiplex PCR; TCRdb keeps only in-frame clonotypes and omits some of them. The listing contains about 160,000 clones. Sequenced material: PBMCs. Receptors originate from a man aged 25-40 years in good health and CMV-seronegative. The CDR3 runs from the conserved cysteine through the conserved F or W. Fields, in order: V gene, D gene, J gene, CDR3 protein, CDR3 DNA. D genes are given only for firm matches.

V: TRBV27; D: NA; J: TRBJ2-7; CDR3: CASSLVGEEPRYEQYF; DNA: TGTGCCAGCAGTTTGGTCGGGGAAGAACCCCGCTACGAGCAGTACTTC
V: TRBV7-6; D: TRBD2; J: TRBJ2-2; CDR3: CASSPGTSGGTGELFF; DNA: TGTGCCAGCAGCCCCGGGACTAGCGGGGGTACCGGGGAGCTGTTTTTT
V: TRBV4-3; D: NA; J: TRBJ1-1; CDR3: CASSRRGVDEAFF; DNA: TGCGCCAGCAGCAGACGGGGTGTTGATGAAGCTTTCTTT
V: TRBV2; D: NA; J: TRBJ1-4; CDR3: CASSAQGRNEKLFF; DNA: TGTGCCAGCAGTGCGCAGGGTCGGAATGAAAAACTGTTTTTT
V: TRBV30; D: NA; J: TRBJ1-2; CDR3: CAWTTGSYGYTF; DNA: TGTGCCTGGACAACAGGGAGTTATGGCTACACCTTC
V: TRBV28; D: TRBD1; J: TRBJ1-2; CDR3: CASSLRGQYYGYTF; DNA: TGTGCCAGCAGTTTAAGGGGACAGTATTATGGCTACACCTTC
V: TRBV7-9; D: NA; J: TRBJ1-3; CDR3: CASSNAGSSGNTIYF; DNA: TGTGCCAGCAGCAACGCGGGCAGTTCTGGAAACACCATATATTTT
V: TRBV4-3; D: NA; J: TRBJ2-7; CDR3: CASSHSPGGGSNEQYF; DNA: TGCGCCAGCAGCCACAGTCCCGGAGGCGGGTCAAACGAGCAGTACTTC
V: TRBV6-6; D: TRBD2; J: TRBJ2-7; CDR3: CASSGTGTRRFEQYF; DNA: TGTGCCAGCAGCGGGACCGGGACTAGAAGGTTCGAGCAGTACTTC
V: TRBV27; D: NA; J: TRBJ2-3; CDR3: CASSLSRGSSDTQYF; DNA: TGTGCCAGCAGTTTATCGAGGGGGAGTTCGGATACGCAGTATTTT
V: TRBV27; D: TRBD2; J: TRBJ2-1; CDR3: CASSLIRAASGSPSVYNEQFF; DNA: TGTGCCAGCAGTTTAATTCGGGCGGCTAGCGGGAGTCCCTCCGTTTACAATGAGCAGTTCTTC
V: TRBV5-1; D: TRBD2; J: TRBJ2-1; CDR3: CASGLDSYNEQFF; DNA: TGCGCCAGCGGACTAGACTCCTACAATGAGCAGTTCTTC